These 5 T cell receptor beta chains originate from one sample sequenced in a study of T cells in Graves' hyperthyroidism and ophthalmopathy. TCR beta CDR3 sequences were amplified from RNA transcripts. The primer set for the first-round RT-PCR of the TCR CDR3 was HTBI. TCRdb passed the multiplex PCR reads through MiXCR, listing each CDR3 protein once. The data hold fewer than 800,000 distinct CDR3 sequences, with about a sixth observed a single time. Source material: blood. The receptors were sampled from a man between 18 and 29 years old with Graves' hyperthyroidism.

CDR3: CASSLLEQFF. For the CDR3, the DNA is TGTGCCAGCAGCTTGTTGGAGCAGTTCTTC. This sequence joins TRBV7-9 and TRBJ2-1, with D unresolved. The CDR3 is made up of 10 amino acids. The V end lost 3 bases, the J end lost 10 bases, and 4 bases lay between the germline ends. Germline assignment: CDR1 SEHNR and CDR2 FQNEAQ (reference sequence).

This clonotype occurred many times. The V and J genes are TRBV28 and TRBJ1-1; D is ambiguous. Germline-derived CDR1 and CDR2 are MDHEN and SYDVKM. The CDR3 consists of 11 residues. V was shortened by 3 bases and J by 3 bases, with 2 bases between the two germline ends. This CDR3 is CASSFYTEAFF. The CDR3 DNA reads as TGTGCCAGCAGTTTTTACACTGAAGCTTTCTTT.

The CDR3 DNA follows: TGTGCCAGCAGCCAAGATATGGTTGGGGGCACTGAAGCTTTCTTT. Amino acids: CASSQDMVGGTEAFF. The chain joins TRBV3-1 to TRBJ1-1, with D perhaps matching TRBD1 (5 bases). Trimming cost V 0 bases and J 4 bases, with 12 bases left between them. Germline assignment: CDR1 LGHDT and CDR2 YNNKEL (reference sequence). The CDR3 runs 15 residues. The full variable domain, with the rest looked up from reference TRBV3-1 and TRBJ1-1, is DTAVSQTPKYLVTQMGNDKSIKCEQNLGHDTMYWYKQDSKKFLKIMFSYNNKELIINETVPNRFSPKSPDKAHLNLHINSLELGDSAVYFCASSQDMVGGTEAFFGQGTRLTVV.

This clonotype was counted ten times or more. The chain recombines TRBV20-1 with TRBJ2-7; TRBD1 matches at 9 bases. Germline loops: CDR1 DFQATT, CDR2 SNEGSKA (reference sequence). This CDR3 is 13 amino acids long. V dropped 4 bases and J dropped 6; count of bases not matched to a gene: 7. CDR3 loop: CSATGQGYGEQYF. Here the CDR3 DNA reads TGCAGTGCTACCGGACAGGGGTACGGCGAGCAGTACTTC.

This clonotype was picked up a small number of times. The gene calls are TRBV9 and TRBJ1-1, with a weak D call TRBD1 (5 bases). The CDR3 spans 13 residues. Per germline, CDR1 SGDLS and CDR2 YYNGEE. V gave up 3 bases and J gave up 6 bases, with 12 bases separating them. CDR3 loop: CASSGPDSPEAFF. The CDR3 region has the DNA TGTGCCAGCAGCGGTCCCGACAGCCCTGAAGCTTTCTTT.